Each of the 31 T cell receptor beta chains below was sequenced from the same sample in a study of shared clonotypes between healthy human individuals. Repertoires were generated with immunoSEQ multiplex PCR, while TCRdb's copy carries only in-frame clones and drops some. The sample lists some 2.1 million clones; about 95% were seen once. Naive CD8 cells comprised CD45RO-negative, CCR7-positively selected cells, excluding terminally differentiated effector memory CD45RA+ cells. Sequences were obtained from naive CD8+ T cells sorted from blood. These receptor sequences come from a man between 18 and 29 years old in good health.

This clone came up once. V is TRBV25-1 and J is TRBJ2-7; D perhaps matches TRBD2 (6 bases). Looked up from germline, CDR1 is MGHDK and CDR2 is SYGVNS. V was cut by 5 bases and J by 1 base, with 18 bases left in between. This CDR3 contains 16 residues. CDR3 loop: CASSPSEGVSSYEQYF. The CDR3 DNA is TGTGCCAGCAGTCCCTCGGAGGGAGTCAGTTCCTACGAGCAGTACTTC.

The rearrangement links TRBV7-8 to TRBJ2-5; the D call may be TRBD1 or TRBD2 (5 bases each). CDR1 SGHVS and CDR2 FQNEAQ come from the germline V gene. The V and J ends lost 4 bases and 5 bases respectively, with 17 bases between them. There are 15 residues in the CDR3. For the CDR3, the DNA is TGTGCCAGCAGCTCCGTCGGGGCCTGGGGGGAGACCCAGTACTTC. This codes for CASSSVGAWGETQYF.

As for this clone: The sample contains more than one DNA sequence encoding this CDR3. This sequence joins TRBV5-6 and TRBJ1-6, with D possibly matching TRBD1 (5 bases). CDR1 is SGHDT, CDR2 YYEEEE, per germline. The CDR3 loop spans 15 amino acids. Between the trimmed V and J ends, which lost 4 bases and 4 bases, there was a span of 12 bases. This CDR3 reads CASSPGTGYNSPLHF. The CDR3 region has the DNA TGTGCCAGCAGCCCGGGGACGGGGTATAATTCACCCCTCCACTTT.

The J gene is TRBJ1-1, the V gene TRBV19, with TRBD1 matching 10 bases. The CDR3 is 17 amino acids. The ends lost 5 bases at V and 0 bases at J; junction bases unmatched: 9. Germline CDR1 is LNHDA and CDR2 is SQIVND (reference sequence). Here the CDR3 reads CASSVGTGAPMNTEAFF. The CDR3 bases are TGTGCCAGTAGTGTGGGGACAGGGGCCCCCATGAACACTGAAGCTTTCTTT.

V is TRBV7-9 and J is TRBJ1-2, with 8 bases lining up with TRBD1. From germline, CDR1 is SEHNR and CDR2 FQNEAQ (reference sequence). V shed 7 bases and J 4 bases; nucleotides not matched to a gene: 20. CDR3 length: 18 residues. In DNA form, the CDR3 reads TGTGCCAGCACCGGAGGTGTGGGGACAGGCGCCGACCCCTATGGCTACACCTTC. This sequence encodes CASTGGVGTGADPYGYTF.

The chain couples TRBV5-1 to TRBJ1-2; 7 bases are shared with TRBD1. This CDR3 is built from 14 residues. V dropped 4 bases and J dropped 2; count of bases not matched to a gene: 5. Germline loops: CDR1 SGHRS, CDR2 YFSETQ. As DNA, the CDR3 is TGCGCCAGCAGCCCCCCGACAGGGAACTATGGCTACACCTTC. It is translated as CASSPPTGNYGYTF.

The gene calls are TRBV25-1 and TRBJ2-7; D is possibly TRBD1 (5 bases). The CDR3 spans 11 residues. The V and J ends lost 5 bases and 3 bases respectively, with 5 bases between them. Germline V gene data show CDR1 as MGHDK and CDR2 as SYGVNS. The CDR3 is CASSQGYEQYF. The CDR3 nucleotides read TGTGCCAGCAGTCAGGGCTACGAGCAGTACTTC.

This chain uses TRBV28 with TRBJ1-3; TRBD1 might be the D (6 bases). The CDR3 consists of 14 residues. Trimming took off 5 bases at V and 4 bases at J, with 12 bases between the two ends. Germline CDR1 MDHEN, CDR2 SYDVKM. The CDR3, as DNA: TGTGCCAGCAGTCTGGACAGTGTGGGAAACACCATATATTTT. It codes for CASSLDSVGNTIYF.

The J gene is TRBJ2-2, the V gene TRBV19; 9 nucleotides agree with TRBD2. Germline CDR1 reads LNHDA; CDR2 reads SQIVND (reference sequence). The CDR3 spans 18 residues. V was pared by 3 bases and J by 3 bases, with 11 bases of the junction left unmatched. CDR3 residues: CASSIHRGSGGYTGELFF. The CDR3 coding sequence is TGTGCCAGTAGTATTCACCGGGGTAGCGGGGGATACACCGGGGAGCTGTTTTTT.

This chain uses TRBV9 with TRBJ2-7; 7 bases line up with TRBD2. CDR1 SGDLS and CDR2 YYNGEE come from the germline V gene. This CDR3 comprises 14 residues. With 3 bases clipped from V and 2 bases from J, the junction kept 5 bases outside the gene matches. The CDR3 protein is CASSGHSGPYEQYF. The CDR3 DNA reads TGTGCCAGCAGCGGACATAGCGGGCCCTACGAGCAGTACTTC.

The chain joins TRBV6-5 to TRBJ1-4; no definite D call. Germline V gene lookup returns CDR1 MNHEY and CDR2 SVGAGI. The CDR3 loop spans 15 amino acids. Between the trimmed V and J ends, which lost 8 bases and 0 bases, there was a span of 13 bases. The CDR3 coding sequence is TGTGCCAGCGGTAGGACGGTTGCAACTAATGAAAAACTGTTTTTT. As protein: CASGRTVATNEKLFF.

Note on this clone: This sample includes further DNA sequences coding for the same CDR3. V gene TRBV6-5 combines with J gene TRBJ1-5, with TRBD1 as a possible D gene (5 bases). V was shortened by 2 bases and J by 6 bases, with 8 bases between the two germline ends. Germline values: CDR1 MNHEY, CDR2 SVGAGI. The CDR3 extends over 13 amino acids. CDR3 in amino acids: CASSYQGAQPQHF. For the CDR3, the DNA is TGTGCCAGCAGTTACCAGGGCGCTCAGCCCCAGCATTTT.

CDR3 DNA: TGTGCCAGCAGTTATTTCGACGGATTTAACTATGGCTACACCTTC. It codes for CASSYFDGFNYGYTF. This chain connects TRBV6-6 to TRBJ1-2; no clear D gene. The CDR3 spans 15 residues. CDR1 is MNHNY and CDR2 is SVGAGI in the germline V gene (reference sequence). Trimming removed 3 bases at V and 1 base at J, with 12 bases between.

This clone has a single count. The sample holds other DNA sequences that translate to the same CDR3. V gene TRBV19 combines with J gene TRBJ1-1; D call uncertain. Deletions cut 3 bases from V and 6 bases from J, with 5 bases between. The V gene's germline CDR1 is LNHDA and CDR2 SQIVND (reference sequence). The CDR3 contains 11 residues. CDR3 in DNA: TGTGCCAGTAGTATGGGTGCTGAAGCTTTCTTT. Translating it yields CASSMGAEAFF.

This chain joins TRBV28 and TRBJ2-7, with D unclear. The CDR3 contains 16 residues. Germline CDR1 reads MDHEN; CDR2 reads SYDVKM. The ends were cut back, 5 bases at V and 5 bases at J, with 22 bases in the middle. The CDR3 nucleotides read TGTGCCAGCAGTCAACCGACATGGGGTGGGGTCAACGAGCAGTACTTC. Its translation: CASSQPTWGGVNEQYF.

This clone was recorded only once. J is TRBJ2-7 and V is TRBV27; D remains unclear. The germline CDR1 and CDR2 sequences are MNHEY and SMNVEV (reference sequence). Trimming took off 3 bases at V and 0 bases at J, with 12 bases between the two ends. This CDR3 comprises 15 residues. CDR3 residues: CASSFGQASSYEQYF. For the CDR3, the DNA is TGTGCCAGCAGTTTCGGCCAGGCTAGCTCCTACGAGCAGTACTTC.

The chain links TRBV5-1 to TRBJ2-7; TRBD2 matches 8 bases. The trim removed 3 bases at V and 3 bases at J, leaving 14 bases unmatched. Germline CDR1 reads SGHRS; CDR2 reads YFSETQ. The CDR3 has 17 residues. Written as DNA, the CDR3 is TGCGCCAGCAGCTATCGGGGGGGCCCGAAGTTGAACTACGAGCAGTACTTC. This codes for CASSYRGGPKLNYEQYF.

The rearrangement joins TRBV28 to TRBJ2-7; 8 bases are shared with TRBD1. V dropped 5 bases and J dropped 2; count of bases not matched to a gene: 14. The CDR3 is 17 amino acids. Germline CDR1 reads MDHEN; CDR2 reads SYDVKM. CDR3 nucleotides: TGTGCCAGCAGTCACAGTCAACTGGACAGGGCCCCCTACGAGCAGTACTTC. The encoded protein is CASSHSQLDRAPYEQYF.

In its sample, this clone was seen once. The chain combines TRBV9 with TRBJ2-7; 8 nucleotides agree with TRBD1. The junction had 7 bases not matched to a gene; V was cut back by 5 bases and J by 6 bases. The CDR3 runs 13 residues. CDR1 and CDR2 from the germline V gene are SGDLS and YYNGEE. The DNA for the CDR3 is TGTGCCAGCAGTGGGCAGGGGGCGGCCGAGCAGTACTTC. This encodes CASSGQGAAEQYF.

V is TRBV29-1 and J is TRBJ2-5; D assignment may be TRBD1 or TRBD2 (6 bases each). The CDR3 runs to 14 residues. V lost 4 bases to trimming and J lost 1 base, with 13 bases between them. The germline V gene encodes CDR1 SQVTM and CDR2 ANQGSEA. The CDR3 sequence is CSVGGGQLQETQYF. The CDR3 nucleotides read TGCAGCGTTGGGGGAGGACAGCTCCAAGAGACCCAGTACTTC.

The chain employs TRBV5-6 and TRBJ1-5, with D perhaps matching TRBD1 (6 bases). V was cut by 4 bases and J by 5 bases, with 13 bases left in between. The germline V gene has CDR1 SGHDT and CDR2 YYEEEE. The CDR3 has 14 amino acids. The CDR3 nucleotides are TGTGCCAGCAGCATTGGACAGAATTATCAGCCCCAGCATTTT. This encodes CASSIGQNYQPQHF.

This chain uses TRBV4-1 with TRBJ1-3; the D is unclear. The V gene's germline CDR1 is MGHRA and CDR2 YSYEKL. This CDR3 is built from 17 residues. V lost 1 base and J 3 bases, leaving 16 bases between the germline ends. The CDR3 region is CASSQGVASSSGNTIYF. The CDR3 nucleotides read TGCGCCAGCAGCCAAGGGGTTGCAAGTTCAAGTGGAAACACCATATATTTT.

This sequence joins TRBV7-8 and TRBJ1-5; no clear D. Between the trimmed V and J ends, which lost 2 bases and 3 bases, there was a span of 11 bases. The CDR3 runs 15 residues. Germline lookup yields CDR1 SGHVS and CDR2 FQNEAQ. The DNA of the CDR3 is TGTGCCAGCAGCTTATCGATTGGCCCCAATCAGCCCCAGCATTTT. Amino acids: CASSLSIGPNQPQHF.

This clone was detected only once. The chain couples TRBV6-1 to TRBJ2-7; D unresolved. Germline V gene sequence: CDR1 MNHNS, CDR2 SASEGT. Deletions cut 0 bases from V and 3 bases from J, with 12 bases between. The CDR3 extends over 15 amino acids. Here the CDR3 DNA reads TGTGCCAGCAGTGAAGCTTTCAGTACTCGCTACGAGCAGTACTTC. Encoded protein: CASSEAFSTRYEQYF.

The gene calls are TRBV14 and TRBJ1-1; D is unclear. Trimming took 0 bases from V and 5 from J, leaving 19 bases between them. Germline V lookup: CDR1 SGHDN, CDR2 FVKESK. This CDR3 is built from 17 residues. The CDR3 is CASSQEAFSFWPTEAFF. Written as DNA, the CDR3 is TGTGCCAGCAGCCAAGAGGCCTTTTCCTTTTGGCCAACTGAAGCTTTCTTT.

The chain carries TRBV29-1 and TRBJ1-2; TRBD1 might be the D (5 bases). Germline V gene lookup returns CDR1 SQVTM and CDR2 ANQGSEA. V lost 6 bases and J 4 bases, leaving 21 bases between the germline ends. The CDR3 runs to 15 residues. CDR3 sequence: CSVIPGTGGLYGYTF. As DNA, the CDR3 is TGCAGCGTCATTCCTGGAACAGGAGGTCTCTATGGCTACACCTTC.

On this clone: The junction departs from the called germline gene at one end, perhaps through a read error. This chain links TRBV27 with TRBJ1-1; D is uncertain. Germline V gene data show CDR1 as MNHEY and CDR2 as SMNVEV (reference sequence). The CDR3 runs to 13 residues. For the CDR3, the DNA is TGTGCCAGCAGTTTATCGCCGAACTCTGAAGCTTTCTTT. This codes for CASSLSPNSEAFF.

The chain employs TRBV9 and TRBJ2-1; D may match TRBD1 or TRBD2 (5 bases each). CDR1 and CDR2 from the germline V gene are SGDLS and YYNGEE. V lost 3 bases to trimming and J lost 7 bases, with 23 bases between them. This CDR3 contains 17 residues. The CDR3 nucleotides are TGTGCCAGCAGCGACAATCCCGGGACCCCCCCCAGGAATGAGCAGTTCTTC. Residues: CASSDNPGTPPRNEQFF.

The V gene is TRBV29-1, the J gene TRBJ2-5, with 8 bases that match TRBD2. This CDR3 spans 13 amino acids. In germline, CDR1 is SQVTM, CDR2 ANQGSEA. V shed 7 bases, J shed 2 bases, and the junction held 6 bases outside the gene matches. CDR3 bases: TGCAGCGCTTATAGCGGGACACAAGAGACCCAGTACTTC. It specifies CSAYSGTQETQYF.

The chain employs TRBV30 and TRBJ1-1, with a weak D call TRBD1 (6 bases). Trimming left V 0 bases short and J 5 bases short, with 10 bases between. CDR3 size: 13 residues. The germline V gene encodes CDR1 GTSNPN and CDR2 SVGIG (reference sequence). The DNA for the CDR3 is TGTGCCTGGAGTGTAGGGGGGTGGACTGAAGCTTTCTTT. Protein: CAWSVGGWTEAFF.

The chain recombines TRBV13 with TRBJ2-1; D is unresolved. Trimming cost V 6 bases and J 0 bases, with 18 bases left between them. The germline CDR1 and CDR2 sequences are PRHDT and FYEKMQ (reference sequence). This CDR3 is 17 amino acids long. The CDR3 DNA is TGTGCCAGCAGTCAAATCGCACAGCCTTCCTCCTACAATGAGCAGTTCTTC. Translation: CASSQIAQPSSYNEQFF.